Below are 25 T cell receptor beta chains sequenced from a single sample in a study of cytomegalovirus exposure and HLA in healthy donors. PCR primers comprised 60 Vbeta and 13 Jbeta primers. Only in-frame clones appear in the TCRdb table, and some are missing; sequencing was by immunoSEQ multiplex PCR. The table shows around 120,000 clones, with 65% to 75% occurring only once. Specimen: PBMCs. Source of these receptors: a woman aged 50 to 60 in good health and CMV-seropositive.

The J gene is TRBJ2-3, the V gene TRBV7-2, with 7 bases identical to TRBD2. This CDR3 contains 16 residues. The germline V gene has CDR1 SGHTA and CDR2 FQGNSA. After removal of 2 bases from V and 0 bases from J, the junction contained 5 bases not matched to a gene. CDR3 protein: CASSLYLGGSTDTQYF. The CDR3 region has the DNA TGTGCCAGCAGCTTATACCTGGGGGGGAGCACAGATACGCAGTATTTT. The whole variable domain, filled in from reference TRBV7-2 and TRBJ2-3, reads GAGVSQSPSNKVTEKGKDVELRCDPISGHTALYWYRQSLGQGLEFLIYFQGNSAPDKSGLPSDRFSAERTGGSVSTLTIQRTQQEDSAVYLCASSLYLGGSTDTQYFGPGTRLTVL.

The chain links TRBV10-3 to TRBJ1-5; TRBD1 agrees at 11 bases. Germline V gene lookup returns CDR1 ENHRY and CDR2 SYGVKD. CDR3 length: 13 amino acids. V shed 11 bases, J shed 4 bases, and the junction held 4 bases outside the gene matches. CDR3 coding DNA: TGTGCCTCCGGACAGGGGGCTAATCAGCCCCAGCATTTT. The encoded protein is CASGQGANQPQHF.

The table lists this clone with a few counts. V usage is TRBV27 and J usage is TRBJ2-5; TRBD1 aligns across 9 bases. V shed 5 bases, J shed 10 bases, and the junction held 11 bases outside the gene matches. CDR3 length: 14 residues. Germline CDR1 and CDR2: MNHEY and SMNVEV (reference sequence). CDR3 nucleotides: TGTGCCAGCAGTCCGTACAGGACAGGGGAAGACCAGTACTTC. Translation gives CASSPYRTGEDQYF.

V is TRBV7-8 and J is TRBJ1-5; 7 bases are a match to TRBD1. V trimming: 4 bases; J trimming: 7 bases; junction bases outside the gene matches: 16. Germline CDR1 reads SGHVS; CDR2 reads FQNEAQ. This CDR3 is 17 amino acids long. This CDR3 is CASSYASIMTGSQPQHF. CDR3 DNA: TGTGCCAGCAGCTACGCCTCGATAATGACAGGGTCCCAGCCCCAGCATTTT.

V gene TRBV25-1 combines with J gene TRBJ1-5; 9 bases match TRBD1. Germline V CDR1 and CDR2: MGHDK, SYGVNS. The CDR3 extends over 17 amino acids. The junction had 13 bases not matched to a gene; V was cut back by 4 bases and J by 6 bases. The CDR3 region is CASSGEGLKTGGQPQHF. The CDR3 DNA reads as TGTGCCAGCAGTGGAGAGGGACTCAAGACAGGGGGTCAGCCCCAGCATTTT.

The table lists this clone with a few counts. V is TRBV5-6 and J is TRBJ2-7; D gene uncertain. Germline CDR1 reads SGHDT; CDR2 reads YYEEEE. This CDR3 contains 11 residues. The V and J ends lost 2 bases and 6 bases respectively, with 6 bases between them. The DNA for the CDR3 is TGTGCCAGCAGCTTAGCTGGCGAGCAGTACTTC. Amino acids: CASSLAGEQYF.

V is TRBV4-2 and J is TRBJ2-7; weak D call: TRBD2 (5 bases). Germline V gene data show CDR1 as LGHNA and CDR2 as YNFKEQ. There are 14 residues in the CDR3. V dropped 0 bases and J dropped 6 bases, with 12 bases sitting between them. The CDR3 DNA follows: TGTGCCAGCAGCCAAGATAAGGACTGGGGCGAGCAGTACTTC. Its translation is CASSQDKDWGEQYF.

In regard to this clone: Other DNA sequences in the same sample also yield this CDR3. This chain uses TRBV2 with TRBJ1-1; D is undetermined. Germline loops: CDR1 SNHLY, CDR2 FYNNEI. The length of the CDR3 is 13 residues. V was trimmed by 7 bases and J by 4 bases, leaving 13 bases between them. CDR3 bases: TGTGCCAGCAAGGCAGGTCGCGCCACTGAAGCTTTCTTT. Its protein is CASKAGRATEAFF.

This sequence joins TRBV28 and TRBJ2-7; 8 nucleotides match TRBD2. V trimming: 7 bases; J trimming: 4 bases; junction bases outside the gene matches: 15. The CDR3 spans 16 residues. The germline CDR1 and CDR2 sequences are MDHEN and SYDVKM. Here the CDR3 reads CASKDQRERFLYEQYF. The CDR3 nucleotides read TGTGCCAGCAAAGACCAGCGGGAGCGCTTCCTGTACGAGCAGTACTTC.

This chain joins TRBV2 and TRBJ2-1; possible D gene TRBD1, 6 bases. V dropped 6 bases and J dropped 3 bases, with 15 bases sitting between them. This CDR3 is built from 15 residues. Germline V gives CDR1 SNHLY, CDR2 FYNNEI. CDR3 in amino acids: CASRTQGQFYNEQFF. For the CDR3, the DNA is TGTGCCAGCAGGACCCAGGGACAATTCTACAATGAGCAGTTCTTC.

This chain uses TRBV10-3 with TRBJ2-7; 8 nucleotides agree with TRBD2. J was trimmed by 1 base and V by 0 bases; bases with no gene match: 14. The CDR3 covers 19 residues. From germline, CDR1 is ENHRY and CDR2 SYGVKD. The CDR3 coding sequence is TGTGCCATCAGTGAGTCGATCTCCTCGAGCGGGAGTAAATCCTACGAGCAGTACTTC. Amino acid sequence: CAISESISSSGSKSYEQYF.

The chain links TRBV5-1 to TRBJ2-5; possibly TRBD2 for D (6 bases). The CDR3 spans 14 residues. The ends were cut back, 9 bases at V and 5 bases at J, with 20 bases in the middle. Germline V gene data show CDR1 as SGHRS and CDR2 as YFSETQ. In nucleotides, the CDR3 is TGCGCCACACGGGGGAGGCAGGGTGATGAGACCCAGTACTTC. Translation: CATRGRQGDETQYF.

The sample holds a few counts of this clone. The V gene is TRBV6-6, the J gene TRBJ2-7; 10 bases map to TRBD1. The CDR3 is 15 residues long. Losses at the gene ends were 6 bases for V and 0 bases for J; bases not matched to a gene: 5. Germline assignment: CDR1 MNHNY and CDR2 SVGAGI (reference sequence). The CDR3 region is CASSQGQGGSYEQYF. The CDR3 nucleotides read TGTGCCAGCAGCCAAGGACAGGGGGGCTCCTACGAGCAGTACTTC.

This clone was seen only a few times. The CDR3 protein is CAWTGTGSEQYF. The CDR3 coding sequence is TGTGCCTGGACCGGGACAGGGAGCGAGCAGTACTTC. The chain recombines TRBV30 with TRBJ2-7, with 9 bases matching TRBD1. Germline V gene lookup returns CDR1 GTSNPN and CDR2 SVGIG (reference sequence). V lost 4 bases, J lost 6 bases, and 4 bases stayed unmatched. The CDR3 totals 12 residues.

This chain connects TRBV30 to TRBJ1-2; D is unresolved. The germline gives CDR1 GTSNPN, CDR2 SVGIG (reference sequence). The CDR3 spans 16 residues. Trimming pared 0 bases from V and 5 bases from J, leaving 19 bases between. CDR3 region: CAWSVLLVPVSYGYTF. The CDR3 nucleotides read TGTGCCTGGAGTGTACTATTAGTACCCGTGAGTTATGGCTACACCTTC.

V usage is TRBV5-1 and J usage is TRBJ1-1; 7 bases are shared with TRBD1. The ends lost 4 bases at V and 5 bases at J; junction bases unmatched: 11. This CDR3 region has 15 residues. Looked up from germline, CDR1 is SGHRS and CDR2 is YFSETQ. In DNA, the CDR3 is TGCGCCAGCAGCCCGGCATATACAGGGGCTACTGAAGCTTTCTTT. Encoded protein: CASSPAYTGATEAFF.

The CDR3 loop is CASTSTGGAPRKLFF. The CDR3 coding sequence is TGTGCCAGCACCTCAACAGGGGGCGCCCCTCGAAAACTGTTTTTT. The chain joins TRBV6-5 to TRBJ1-4; TRBD1 matches at 9 bases. J gave up 10 bases and V 7 bases, and 13 bases lay outside the gene matches. The CDR3 length is 15 residues. Per the germline V gene, CDR1 is MNHEY and CDR2 is SVGAGI.

The genes are TRBV7-8 and TRBJ1-6; D perhaps matches TRBD1 (5 bases). The CDR3 loop spans 15 amino acids. Germline CDR1 is SGHVS and CDR2 is FQNEAQ. The ends were cut back, 6 bases at V and 6 bases at J, with 15 bases in the middle. The CDR3 region has the DNA TGTGCCAGCAGGGATCAGGGACTCACTAATTCACCCCTCCACTTT. It encodes CASRDQGLTNSPLHF.

Details on this clone: In the same sample, other DNA sequences code for this CDR3. J is TRBJ2-5 and V is TRBV7-9; no reliable D call. Trimming pared 2 bases from V and 4 bases from J, leaving 11 bases between. The CDR3 loop spans 14 amino acids. The germline gives CDR1 SEHNR, CDR2 FQNEAQ (reference sequence). CDR3 coding DNA: TGTGCCAGCAGCTTAAGAACTCTGCGAGAGACCCAGTACTTC. Protein sequence: CASSLRTLRETQYF.

This clone was counted a single time. V gene TRBV7-2 combines with J gene TRBJ2-7; D possibly corresponds to TRBD2 (7 bases). Germline CDR1 and CDR2: SGHTA and FQGNSA. The V end was cut by 1 base, the J end by 0 bases, with 16 bases between. The CDR3 has 17 amino acids. CDR3: CASSLGMGGLPSYEQYF. The CDR3 bases are TGTGCCAGCAGCTTAGGTATGGGGGGGCTACCCTCCTACGAGCAGTACTTC.

The chain links TRBV7-2 to TRBJ1-3; D is undetermined. The CDR3 covers 14 residues. With 3 bases removed from V and 2 bases from J, the gap between germline ends came to 8 bases. In germline, CDR1 is SGHTA, CDR2 FQGNSA. This CDR3 reads CASSLTRAGNTIYF. The CDR3 DNA reads as TGTGCCAGCAGCTTGACGAGGGCTGGAAACACCATATATTTT.

The CDR3: CASSLRRTEESEAFF. DNA for the CDR3: TGTGCCAGCAGTTTACGGCGGACAGAGGAGAGTGAAGCTTTCTTT. The rearrangement links TRBV27 to TRBJ1-1, with D possibly TRBD1 on 6 matching bases. Trimming stripped 2 bases from V and 7 bases from J, with 17 bases between. Germline V gene lookup returns CDR1 MNHEY and CDR2 SMNVEV (reference sequence). This CDR3 region has 15 residues.

The gene calls are TRBV27 and TRBJ1-2, with 7 bases identical to TRBD1. The CDR3 is 13 amino acids. Unmatched junction bases numbered 8, after V lost 5 bases and J lost 8 bases. CDR1 and CDR2 (germline): MNHEY, SMNVEV (reference sequence). CDR3 bases: TGTGCCAGCAGTATTCAGGGGGTCGGAGGCTACACCTTC. It codes for CASSIQGVGGYTF.

The V gene is TRBV6-6, the J gene TRBJ2-3; D remains ambiguous. Germline V CDR1 and CDR2: MNHNY, SVGAGI (reference sequence). The V and J ends lost 6 bases and 0 bases respectively, with 13 bases between them. The length of the CDR3 is 15 residues. The CDR3 sequence: CASRPIRTSTDTQYF. CDR3 DNA: TGTGCCAGCAGACCTATAAGAACTAGCACAGATACGCAGTATTTT.

This chain links TRBV6-1 with TRBJ2-3, with TRBD2 matching 7 bases. This CDR3 region has 15 residues. Per germline, CDR1 MNHNS and CDR2 SASEGT. The trim removed 4 bases at V and 2 bases at J, leaving 6 bases unmatched. DNA of the CDR3: TGTGCCAGCAGTGGACCGGGACTACCCACAGATACGCAGTATTTT. It yields the protein CASSGPGLPTDTQYF.